The present TCR beta chain was sequenced within a study of blood T cell repertoires in COVID-19. This table comes from immunoSEQ multiplex PCR, and its TCRdb copy is limited to in-frame clones, with some not included. The sample gives about 150,000 clones, 70% to 90% of which show up once; about 3.9% is in the top ten. The sequence was obtained from a woman aged 70-85 years with acute or convalescent COVID-19. The source material was peripheral blood.

CDR3: CAPPRKNEKLFF. The CDR3 region has the DNA TGTGCCCCACCCAGAAAGAATGAAAAACTGTTTTTT. V gene TRBV7-9 combines with J gene TRBJ1-4; D remains unclear. The V end was cut by 11 bases, the J end by 5 bases, with 12 bases between. Germline V gene sequence: CDR1 SEHNR, CDR2 FQNEAQ (reference sequence). This CDR3 has 12 amino acids.